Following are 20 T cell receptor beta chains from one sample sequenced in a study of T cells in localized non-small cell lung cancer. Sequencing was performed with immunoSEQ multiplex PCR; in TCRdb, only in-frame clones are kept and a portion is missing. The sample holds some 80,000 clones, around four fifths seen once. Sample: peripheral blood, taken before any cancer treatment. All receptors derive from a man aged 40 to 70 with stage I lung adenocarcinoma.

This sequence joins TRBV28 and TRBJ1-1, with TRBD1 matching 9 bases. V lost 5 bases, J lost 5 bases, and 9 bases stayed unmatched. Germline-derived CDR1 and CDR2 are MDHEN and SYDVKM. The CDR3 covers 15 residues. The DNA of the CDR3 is TGTGCCAGCAGTCGATACAGGGGGCAGGAAACTGAAGCTTTCTTT. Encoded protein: CASSRYRGQETEAFF.

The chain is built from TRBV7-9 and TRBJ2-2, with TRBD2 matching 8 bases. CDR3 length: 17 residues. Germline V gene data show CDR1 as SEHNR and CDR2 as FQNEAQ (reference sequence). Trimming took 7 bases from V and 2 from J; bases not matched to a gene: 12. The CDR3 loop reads CASTLPTGGENTGELFF. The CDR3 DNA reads TGTGCCAGCACCCTGCCGACGGGGGGGGAAAACACCGGGGAGCTGTTTTTT.

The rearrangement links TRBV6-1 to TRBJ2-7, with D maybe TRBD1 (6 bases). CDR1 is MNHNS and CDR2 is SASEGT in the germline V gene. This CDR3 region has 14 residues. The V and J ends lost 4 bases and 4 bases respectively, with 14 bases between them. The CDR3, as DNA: TGTGCCAGCAGTGTACAGGGATTACGGTACGAGCAGTACTTC. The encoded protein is CASSVQGLRYEQYF.

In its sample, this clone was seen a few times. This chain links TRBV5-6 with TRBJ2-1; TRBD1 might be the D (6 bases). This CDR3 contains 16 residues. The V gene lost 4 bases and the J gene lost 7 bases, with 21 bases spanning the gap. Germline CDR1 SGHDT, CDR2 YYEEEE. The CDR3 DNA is TGTGCCAGCAGCCAAACCCAGTTGGGGGCTGGGAATGAGCAGTTCTTC. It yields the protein CASSQTQLGAGNEQFF.

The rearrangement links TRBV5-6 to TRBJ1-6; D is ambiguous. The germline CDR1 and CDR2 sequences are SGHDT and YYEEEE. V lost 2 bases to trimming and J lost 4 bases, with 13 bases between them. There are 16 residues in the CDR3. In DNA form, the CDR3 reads TGTGCCAGCAGCTTCGCCAACGTGGGATATAATTCACCCCTCCACTTT. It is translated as CASSFANVGYNSPLHF.

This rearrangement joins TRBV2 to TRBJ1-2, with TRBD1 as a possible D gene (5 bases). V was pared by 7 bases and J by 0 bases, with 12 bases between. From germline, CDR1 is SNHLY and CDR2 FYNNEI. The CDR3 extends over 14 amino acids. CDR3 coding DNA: TGTGCCAGCACTAGGGACGGTGCTAACTATGGCTACACCTTC. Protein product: CASTRDGANYGYTF.

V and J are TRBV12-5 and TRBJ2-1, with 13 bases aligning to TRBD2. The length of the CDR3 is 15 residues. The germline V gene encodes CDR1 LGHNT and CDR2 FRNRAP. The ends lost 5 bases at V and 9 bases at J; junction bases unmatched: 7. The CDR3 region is CASGPWTSGSLEQFF. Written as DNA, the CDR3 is TGTGCTAGTGGTCCTTGGACTAGCGGGAGTCTTGAGCAGTTCTTC. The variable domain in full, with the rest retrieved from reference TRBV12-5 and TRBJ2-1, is DARVTQTPRHKVTEMGQEVTMRCQPILGHNTVFWYRQTMMQGLELLAYFRNRAPLDDSGMPKDRFSAEMPDATLATLKIQPSEPRDSAVYFCASGPWTSGSLEQFFGPGTRLTVL.

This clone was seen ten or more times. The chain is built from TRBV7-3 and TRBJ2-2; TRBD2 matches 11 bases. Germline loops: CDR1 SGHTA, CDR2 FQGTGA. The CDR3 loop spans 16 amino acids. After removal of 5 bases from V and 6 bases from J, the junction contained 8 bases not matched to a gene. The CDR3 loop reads CASSLTSGKSPGELFF. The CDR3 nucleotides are TGTGCCAGCAGCCTGACTAGCGGGAAATCACCCGGGGAGCTGTTTTTT.

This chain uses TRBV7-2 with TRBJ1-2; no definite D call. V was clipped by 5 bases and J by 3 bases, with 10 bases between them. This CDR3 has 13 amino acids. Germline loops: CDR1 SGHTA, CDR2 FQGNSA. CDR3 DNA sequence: TGTGCCAGCAGCCCCCGGGCCGACTATGGCTACACCTTC. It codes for CASSPRADYGYTF.

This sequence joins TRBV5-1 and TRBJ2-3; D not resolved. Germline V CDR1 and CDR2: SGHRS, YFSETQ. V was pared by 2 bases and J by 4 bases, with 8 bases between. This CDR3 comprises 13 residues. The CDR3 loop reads CASSLSGPDTQYF. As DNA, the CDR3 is TGCGCCAGCAGCTTATCGGGCCCAGATACGCAGTATTTT. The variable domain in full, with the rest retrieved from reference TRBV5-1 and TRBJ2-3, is KAGVTQTPRYLIKTRGQQVTLSCSPISGHRSVSWYQQTPGQGLQFLFEYFSETQRNKGNFPGRFSGRQFSNSRSEMNVSTLELGDSALYLCASSLSGPDTQYFGPGTRLTVL.

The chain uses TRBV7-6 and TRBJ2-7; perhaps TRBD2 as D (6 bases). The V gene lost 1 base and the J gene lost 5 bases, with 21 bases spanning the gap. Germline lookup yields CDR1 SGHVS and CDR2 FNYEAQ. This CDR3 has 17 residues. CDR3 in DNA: TGTGCCAGCAGCTTAGAGACTGAGCTACGGGGGTTCGACGAGCAGTACTTC. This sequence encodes CASSLETELRGFDEQYF. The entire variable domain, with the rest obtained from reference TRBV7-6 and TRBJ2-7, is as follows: GAGVSQSPRYKVTKRGQDVALRCDPISGHVSLYWYRQALGQGPEFLTYFNYEAQQDKSGLPNDRFSAERPEGSISTLTIQRTEQRDSAMYRCASSLETELRGFDEQYFGPGTRLTVT.

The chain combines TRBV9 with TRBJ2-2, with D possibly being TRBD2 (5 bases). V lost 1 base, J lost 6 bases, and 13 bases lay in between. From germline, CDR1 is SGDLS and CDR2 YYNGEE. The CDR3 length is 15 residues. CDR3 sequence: CASSVRFGVAGELFF. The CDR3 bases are TGTGCCAGCAGCGTAAGGTTCGGGGTTGCCGGGGAGCTGTTTTTT.

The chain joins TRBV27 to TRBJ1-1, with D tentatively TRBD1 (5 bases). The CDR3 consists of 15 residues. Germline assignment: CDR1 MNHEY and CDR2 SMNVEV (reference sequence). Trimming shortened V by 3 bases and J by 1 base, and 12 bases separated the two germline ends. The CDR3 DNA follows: TGTGCCAGCAGTTTGGCGGGGCAGGAGAACACTGAAGCTTTCTTT. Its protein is CASSLAGQENTEAFF.

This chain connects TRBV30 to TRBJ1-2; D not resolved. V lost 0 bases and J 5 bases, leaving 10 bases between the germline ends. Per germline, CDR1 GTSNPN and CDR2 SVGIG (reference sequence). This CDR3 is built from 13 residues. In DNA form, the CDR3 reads TGTGCCTGGAGTGTAAGGGCAGTGTATGGCTACACCTTC. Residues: CAWSVRAVYGYTF.

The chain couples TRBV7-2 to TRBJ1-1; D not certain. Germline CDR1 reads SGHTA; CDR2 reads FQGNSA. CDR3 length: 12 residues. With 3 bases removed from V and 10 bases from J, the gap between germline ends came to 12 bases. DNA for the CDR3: TGTGCCAGCAGCTTTAAAGGCGTTGGAGCTTTCTTT. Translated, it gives CASSFKGVGAFF. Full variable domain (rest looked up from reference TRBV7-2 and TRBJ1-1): GAGVSQSPSNKVTEKGKDVELRCDPISGHTALYWYRQSLGQGLEFLIYFQGNSAPDKSGLPSDRFSAERTGGSVSTLTIQRTQQEDSAVYLCASSFKGVGAFFGQGTRLTVV.

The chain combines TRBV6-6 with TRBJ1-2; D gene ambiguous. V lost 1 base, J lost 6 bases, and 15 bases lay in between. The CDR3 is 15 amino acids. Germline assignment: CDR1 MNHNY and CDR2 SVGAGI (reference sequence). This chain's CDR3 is CASSYLTTVGHGYTF. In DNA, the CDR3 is TGTGCCAGCAGTTACTTAACGACGGTCGGACATGGCTACACCTTC.

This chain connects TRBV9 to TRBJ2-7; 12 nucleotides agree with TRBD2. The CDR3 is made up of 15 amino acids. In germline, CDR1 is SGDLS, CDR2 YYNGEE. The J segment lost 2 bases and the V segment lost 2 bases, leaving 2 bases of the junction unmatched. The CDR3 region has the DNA TGTGCCAGCAGCGTTACTAGCGGGAGGACCTACGAGCAGTACTTC. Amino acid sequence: CASSVTSGRTYEQYF.

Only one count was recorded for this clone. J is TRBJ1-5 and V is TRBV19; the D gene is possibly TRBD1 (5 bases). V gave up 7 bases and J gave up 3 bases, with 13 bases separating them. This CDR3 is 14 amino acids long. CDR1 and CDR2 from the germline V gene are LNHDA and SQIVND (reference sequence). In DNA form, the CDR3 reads TGTGCCAGTACCCCCGACAGAATCAATCAGCCCCAGCATTTT. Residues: CASTPDRINQPQHF.

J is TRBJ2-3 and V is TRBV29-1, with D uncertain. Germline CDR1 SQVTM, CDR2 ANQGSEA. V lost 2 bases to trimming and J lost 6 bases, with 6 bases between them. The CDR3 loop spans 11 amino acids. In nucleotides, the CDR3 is TGCAGCGTTGAATTGGGGGATACGCAGTATTTT. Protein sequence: CSVELGDTQYF.

CDR3 sequence: CASSTHRGDSYNEQFF. CDR3 in DNA: TGTGCCAGCAGCACGCACAGGGGCGACTCCTACAATGAGCAGTTCTTC. The chain recombines TRBV11-3 with TRBJ2-1; 7 bases align to TRBD1. The CDR3 contains 16 residues. With V trimmed by 5 bases and J by 0 bases, 7 bases remained unmatched. The germline gives CDR1 SGHNT, CDR2 YENEEA.